The T cell receptor beta chain described here comes from a study of blood T cell repertoires in COVID-19. Produced via immunoSEQ multiplex PCR; TCRdb's table is partial and in-frame only. The repertoire holds 380,000 or so clones, with 80% to 90% as singletons. Trimming stripped 7 bases from V and 6 bases from J, with 12 bases between. This CDR3 spans 13 amino acids. The germline V gene has CDR1 SEHNR and CDR2 FQNEAQ (reference sequence). This TCR derives from a woman in her fifties or sixties with COVID-19, enrolled during active disease. Sequenced material: peripheral blood. The chain combines TRBV7-9 with TRBJ2-2; D gene uncertain. The CDR3 region has the DNA TGTGCCAGCACCTACATTAGCCCCGGGGAGCTGTTTTTT. Its translation is CASTYISPGELFF.